This T cell receptor (beta chain) originates from a study of cytomegalovirus exposure and HLA in healthy donors. CDR1 is KGHSH and CDR2 is LQKENI in the germline V gene. This CDR3 region has 14 residues. V dropped 5 bases and J dropped 0; count of bases not matched to a gene: 3. This clone was seen only a few times. No antigen is known for it. General study results and limits: The study recorded about 150 TCR beta chains that were cytomegalovirus-associated. Most TCR sequences were uncommon, yet certain public TCRs appeared in many donors. Subsequent analysis of the 120 or so validation repertoires found a tendency for first-cohort TCR clusters to co-occur.

Clones were sequenced by immunoSEQ multiplex PCR, and TCRdb holds only the in-frame ones, with some missing. The table lists some 140,000 clones, about 86% of them singletons, with less than 3.5% in the top ten. The approximately 120-subject validation cohort, separate from the 666-subject first cohort, included the donors. The chain combines TRBV18 with TRBJ1-1; TRBD1 aligns across 7 bases. The receptor was isolated from a man younger than 35 in good health and CMV-seronegative. The material sequenced was PBMCs. The CDR3 here is CASSGGTVNTEAFF. The CDR3 coding sequence is TGTGCCAGCTCAGGGGGGACAGTGAACACTGAAGCTTTCTTT.